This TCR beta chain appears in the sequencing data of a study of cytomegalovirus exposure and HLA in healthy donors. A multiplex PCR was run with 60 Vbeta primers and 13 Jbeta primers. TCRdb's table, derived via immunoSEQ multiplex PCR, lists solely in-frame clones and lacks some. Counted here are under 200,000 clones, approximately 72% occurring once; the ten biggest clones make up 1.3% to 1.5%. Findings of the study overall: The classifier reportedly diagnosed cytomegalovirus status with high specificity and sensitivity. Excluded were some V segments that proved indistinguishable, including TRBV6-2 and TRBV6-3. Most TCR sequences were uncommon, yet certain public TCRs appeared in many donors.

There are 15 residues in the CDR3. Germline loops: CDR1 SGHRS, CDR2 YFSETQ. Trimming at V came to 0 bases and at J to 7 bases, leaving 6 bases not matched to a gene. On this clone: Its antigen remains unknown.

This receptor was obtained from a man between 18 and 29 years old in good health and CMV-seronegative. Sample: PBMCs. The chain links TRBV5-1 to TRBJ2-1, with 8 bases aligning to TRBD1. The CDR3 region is CASSLGQGAVNEQFF. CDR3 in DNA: TGCGCCAGCAGCTTGGGGCAGGGGGCTGTGAATGAGCAGTTCTTC.